The TCR beta chain described here comes from a study of shared clonotypes between healthy human individuals. Study conclusions and caveats: Read depth was anticipated to influence clonotype sharing among donors.

Researchers partitioned CD4+ cells into CD45RA+ naive and CD45RA-negative memory subsets. Running of the assay took place at deep level. The authors' processing: Without quality scores, immunoSEQ junctional reads could not be filtered like full-length reads. The method was immunoSEQ multiplex PCR; TCRdb's version includes in-frame clones alone and lacks a portion of them. Clone size and the V and J calls come from that table; the DNA yielded D and trimming. The sample has roughly 1.4 million clones; roughly 98.5% are singletons. Concerning this clone: The antigen is unknown.

CDR3 length equals 20 residues. Trimming at V came to 4 bases and at J to 1 base, leaving 15 bases not matched to a gene. Germline loops: CDR1 SGHDN, CDR2 FVKESK. The TCR was taken from a man younger than 40 in good health. Sequenced sample: naive CD4+ T cells sorted from blood. Subset: CD45RA+ positively selected. This chain uses TRBV14 with TRBJ2-5; the match to TRBD2 covers 13 bases. CDR3 residues: CASSRRPGTSGIPLQETQYF. The CDR3 nucleotides are TGTGCCAGCAGCCGACGGCCCGGGACTAGCGGGATCCCTCTCCAAGAGACCCAGTACTTC.